This TCR beta chain was captured by sequencing in a study of blood T cell repertoires in COVID-19 (dated by TCRdb to the early 2020s). Broadly, across the study: Samples covering the acute and convalescent phases of COVID-19 were provided by collaborators in the United States, Italy and Spain. The material from the prospective study consisted of cDNA or gDNA derived from T cells, B-cell-depleted T cells, or PBMCs. The samples were drawn from the first 160 participants of the ongoing ImmuneRACE study and from about 1,200 subjects provided by 6 global collaborators. Nearly every sample came with metadata listing a de-identified subject ID, COVID-19 status, age in years and sex. The dataset comprised deeply sampled blood TCRbeta repertoires from subjects exposed to, actively infected with, or recovered from COVID-19. A freely available public database, intended as a resource for researchers studying the immune response to SARS-CoV-2, is where the repertoires were released. HLA class I and class II types, where available, came from metadata supplied by the sample provider rather than from assay-based typing.

The junction shows trimming of 4 bases on V and 3 bases on J, and the gene matches do not reach 2 bases of it. Including the terminal cysteine and phenylalanine, the CDR3 comprises 14 residues. Only the CDR3 DNA stays, 42 bases, in frame from base 1. CDR1 and CDR2 were assigned from the germline V gene (reference sequence) as SEHNR and FQNEAQ. One collaborating source in Seattle enrolled patients during active infection and followed them longitudinally through the course of disease. Each collaborating institution followed its own protocols to collect whole blood in K2EDTA tubes. Collaborator samples were shipped for TCRbeta analysis as frozen whole blood, isolated PBMCs, or DNA extracted from either sample type. Points on this clone: Which antigen it targets is not known. No base qualities exist here, and no much larger clone lies one base off it.

TCRbeta CDR3 regions were amplified from genomic DNA using the immunoSEQ Assay, a bias-controlled multiplex PCR. Per the original workflow: Within the assay, amplification of reference gene primers was used to estimate how many nucleated cells each sample contained. To quantify the absolute abundance of each unique TCRbeta CDR3 rearrangement, sequence reads were collapsed and filtered. Productive Simpson clonality was computed per sample as the square root of Simpson's diversity index over productive rearrangements. TCRdb took over this immuneACCESS table, retaining in-frame rearrangements with V and J assigned. Such tables are incomplete; in checked studies, under half of the missing clones stem from an unresolved V gene, and the remainder is unexplained. The DNA gave D and trimming, while V, J and clone size come from that table. In this sample the table shows 150,000 or so clones, roughly 80% of which occur a single time. The leading ten clones occupy about 12% of the sample.

Results the study describes overall, beyond this receptor: How much clinical and demographic metadata was included differed by source and by participant, and the metadata was provided uncurated.

The chain is encoded by TRBV7-9 joined to TRBJ1-4; TRBD1 aligns with 7 central bases. This sequence was found in a woman aged 60-75 years with COVID-19, enrolled during active disease. Material: peripheral blood. The DNA sequence is TGTGCCAGCAGCTGGACAGGCGCTAATGAAAAACTGTTTTTT. Its translation reads: CASSWTGANEKLFF.